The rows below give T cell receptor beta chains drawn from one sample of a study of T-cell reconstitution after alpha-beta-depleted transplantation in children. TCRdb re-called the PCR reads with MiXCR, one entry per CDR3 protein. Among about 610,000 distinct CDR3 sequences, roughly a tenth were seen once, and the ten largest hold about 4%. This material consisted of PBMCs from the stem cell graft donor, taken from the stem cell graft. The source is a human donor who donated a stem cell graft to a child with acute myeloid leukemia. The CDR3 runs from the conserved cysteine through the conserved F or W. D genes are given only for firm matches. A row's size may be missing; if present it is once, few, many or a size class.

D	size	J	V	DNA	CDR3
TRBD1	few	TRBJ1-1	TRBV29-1	TGCAGCGCCCCGGGACAGGGGATGAACACTGAAGCTTTCTTT	CSAPGQGMNTEAFF
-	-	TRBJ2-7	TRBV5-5	TGTGCCAGCAGCTCCTTCGGGGTATCGATCGAGCAGTACTTC	CASSSFGVSIEQYF
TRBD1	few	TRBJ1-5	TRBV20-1	TGCAGTGCTCCCTACCGGGACAGGGACAATCAGCCCCAGCATTTT	CSAPYRDRDNQPQHF
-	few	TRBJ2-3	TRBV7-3	TGTGCCAGCAGCCCCTCCGCCACAGATACGCAGTATTTT	CASSPSATDTQYF
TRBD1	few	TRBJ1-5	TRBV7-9	TGTGCCAGCAGCTCCCGGGACAGGGAAGTACCCCAGCATTTT	CASSSRDREVPQHF
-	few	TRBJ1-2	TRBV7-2	TGTGCCAGCAGCCTCCACCGGGATCGGGGCTACACCTTC	CASSLHRDRGYTF
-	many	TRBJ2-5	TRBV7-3	TGTGCCAGCAGCAGTAGCGTAAAAGAGACCCAGTACTTC	CASSSSVKETQYF
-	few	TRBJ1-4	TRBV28	TGTGCCAGCAGTTTACGGACCCCGGGTGGTGAAAAACTGTTTTTT	CASSLRTPGGEKLFF
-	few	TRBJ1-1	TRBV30	TGTGCCTGGAGTGTTCGCCAGAACGCTGAAGCTTTCTTT	CAWSVRQNAEAFF
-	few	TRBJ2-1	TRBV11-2	TGTGCCAGCAGCTTAGATCAGGTCCAGAAGATTGTCTTC	CASSLDQVQKIVF
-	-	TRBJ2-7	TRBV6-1	TGTGCCAGCAGCCTCCTCCTGACCTCCGGGACGGAATACTACGAGCAGTACTTC	CASSLLLTSGTEYYEQYF
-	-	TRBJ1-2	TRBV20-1	TGCAGTGCTAGAGATCTAAGACAGAACAATGGCTACACCTTC	CSARDLRQNNGYTF
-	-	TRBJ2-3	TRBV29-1	TGCAGCGTCAGGGGGGCTTTCACAGATACGCAGTATTTT	CSVRGAFTDTQYF
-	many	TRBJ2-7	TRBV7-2	TGTGCCAGCAGCATTAGCGGAGGGCTTTACGAGCAGTACTTC	CASSISGGLYEQYF
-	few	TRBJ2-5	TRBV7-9	TGTGCCAGCAGCTTAAGGAGAGTGGGATATGAGACCCAGTACTTC	CASSLRRVGYETQYF
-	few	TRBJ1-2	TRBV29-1	TGCAGCGTCGAAAGAGCGGGCCATAATTATGGCTACACCTTC	CSVERAGHNYGYTF
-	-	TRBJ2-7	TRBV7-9	TGTGCCAGCAGCTCCGGACAGTTGCAGTACTTC	CASSSGQLQYF
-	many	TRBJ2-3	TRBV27	TGTGCCAGCAGTTTATCGGGTACGCAGTATTTT	CASSLSGTQYF
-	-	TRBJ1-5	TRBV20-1	TGCAGTGCTAGATCGGACAGTATTAGCAATCAGCCCCAGCATTTT	CSARSDSISNQPQHF
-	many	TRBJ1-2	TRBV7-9	TGTGCCAGCAGGGCTGAAAACTATGGCTACACCTTC	CASRAENYGYTF
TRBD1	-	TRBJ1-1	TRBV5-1	TGCGCCAGCAGCTTGTCCCTGACAGGGGGGGCTTTCTTT	CASSLSLTGGAFF
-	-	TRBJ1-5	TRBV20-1	TGCAGTGCTCGCTCGGCGGGCAGGGCGAGCAATCAGCCCCAGCATTTT	CSARSAGRASNQPQHF
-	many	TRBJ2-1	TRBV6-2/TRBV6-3	TGTGCCAGCAGTTACTCACCCCTTTCCGTGCAGTTCTTC	CASSYSPLSVQFF